This entry features one T cell receptor (beta chain) sequence. The antigen is not known. CDR3 length: 13 amino acids. V gave up 11 bases and J gave up 3 bases, with 17 bases separating them. Germline V gives CDR1 MNHNS, CDR2 SASEGT. Each donor had ten milliliters of peripheral blood drawn. Each sample provided at least 5 micrograms of extracted total RNA. These data come from a study of blood T cells in healthy people across ages. Using a J-beta primer mix together with a sample-barcoded 5' primer, a second PCR was run for roughly 6 to 12 cycles. In TCRdb, the 5' RACE reads were re-called with MiXCR into one record per CDR3 protein. The sample consists of 650,000 to 800,000 distinct CDR3 sequences, roughly 44% of them appearing once. Points from the study as a whole: Diversity estimates from one million T cells were considered underestimates.

The chain carries TRBV6-1 and TRBJ2-7; D possibly corresponds to TRBD2 (6 bases). This clonotype was obtained from a man between 60 and 75 years old in good health. The specimen sequenced was blood. CDR3 residues: CACGLRGGYEQYF. The CDR3 coding sequence is TGTGCCTGCGGCCTGAGGGGAGGCTACGAGCAGTACTTC.